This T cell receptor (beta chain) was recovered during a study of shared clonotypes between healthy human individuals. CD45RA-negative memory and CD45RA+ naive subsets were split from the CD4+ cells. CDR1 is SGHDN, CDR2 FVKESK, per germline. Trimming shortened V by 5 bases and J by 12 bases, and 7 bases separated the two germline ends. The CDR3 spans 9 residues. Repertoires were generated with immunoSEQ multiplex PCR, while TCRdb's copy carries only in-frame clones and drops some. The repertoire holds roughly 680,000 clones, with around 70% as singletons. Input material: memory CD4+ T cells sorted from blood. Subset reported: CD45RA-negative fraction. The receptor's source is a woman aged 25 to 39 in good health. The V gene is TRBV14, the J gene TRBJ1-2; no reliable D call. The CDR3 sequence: CASSGLNTF. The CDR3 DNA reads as TGTGCCAGCAGCGGACTCAACACCTTC.